One sample yielded the 27 T cell receptor beta chains listed below, sequenced in a study of cytomegalovirus exposure and HLA in healthy donors (dated by TCRdb to 2016 to 2017). Library construction relied on the immunoSEQ multiplex PCR assay. A mixture of 60 forward primers for TCR Vbeta segments and 13 reverse primers for TCR Jbeta segments was used in the multiplex PCR. TCRdb carries this immuneACCESS record with in-frame sequences only. Its versions omit some clonotypes, under half of them owing to an unresolved V gene in the studies checked, with the rest unexplained. Within this sample are 110,000 or so clones, with around 81% of them counted one time only. Roughly 2.4% of the sample is taken by the ten largest. The material sequenced was PBMCs. The receptors derive from a woman in her 40s in good health and CMV-seronegative.

The chain joins TRBV28 to TRBJ1-5, with D possibly matching TRBD1 (5 bases). Trimming took 3 bases from V and 3 from J, leaving 9 bases between them. The CDR3 length is 14 residues. Germline-derived CDR1 and CDR2 are MDHEN and SYDVKM. The CDR3 coding sequence is TGTGCCAGCAGTTTCCAGGGTGTCAATCAGCCCCAGCATTTT. This translates into CASSFQGVNQPQHF.

V usage is TRBV6-6 and J usage is TRBJ2-4, with 9 positions matching TRBD1. V dropped 6 bases and J dropped 4; count of bases not matched to a gene: 10. Per the germline V gene, CDR1 is MNHNY and CDR2 is SVGAGI (reference sequence). The CDR3 length is 16 residues. CDR3 in DNA: TGTGCCAGCAGCCACCGCCCACAGGGGGCTAAAAACATTCAGTACTTC. Its protein is CASSHRPQGAKNIQYF.

The chain uses TRBV4-3 and TRBJ2-1; 12 nucleotides align to TRBD2. Germline CDR1 reads LGHNA; CDR2 reads YSLEER. The CDR3 loop spans 15 amino acids. V gave up 1 base and J gave up 8 bases; unmatched junction bases: 3. The CDR3, as DNA: TGCGCCAGCAGCCAAGCGACTAGCGGGAGTGATGAGCAGTTCTTC. It codes for CASSQATSGSDEQFF.

V gene TRBV7-9 combines with J gene TRBJ2-1; maybe TRBD1 (6 bases). This CDR3 region has 14 residues. The germline V gene has CDR1 SEHNR and CDR2 FQNEAQ (reference sequence). Trimming pared 3 bases from V and 6 bases from J, leaving 12 bases between. The DNA of the CDR3 is TGTGCCAGCAGCTTGGGGCAGGGGCCCAATGAGCAGTTCTTC. This sequence encodes CASSLGQGPNEQFF.

This sequence joins TRBV7-2 and TRBJ2-3, with no clear D. Per germline, CDR1 SGHTA and CDR2 FQGNSA. This CDR3 has 15 residues. The V gene lost 5 bases and the J gene lost 0 bases, with 12 bases spanning the gap. The CDR3 sequence is CASSRSAPSTDTQYF. As DNA, the CDR3 is TGTGCCAGCAGCAGGAGCGCCCCTAGCACAGATACGCAGTATTTT.

This chain connects TRBV19 to TRBJ2-1, with TRBD1 matching over 10 bases. The CDR3 runs 16 residues. The germline gives CDR1 LNHDA, CDR2 SQIVND (reference sequence). V lost 4 bases to trimming and J lost 5 bases; unmatched junction nucleotides: 8. The CDR3 loop reads CASSTWKGQGNNEQFF. The CDR3 DNA reads TGTGCCAGTAGTACTTGGAAGGGACAGGGGAACAATGAGCAGTTCTTC.

This rearrangement joins TRBV7-8 to TRBJ2-1; the match to TRBD2 covers 8 bases. This CDR3 region has 13 residues. The V gene's germline CDR1 is SGHVS and CDR2 FQNEAQ. The J segment lost 7 bases and the V segment lost 5 bases, leaving 4 bases of the junction unmatched. Here the CDR3 DNA reads TGTGCCAGCAGCCTACTAGCGGTTAATGAGCAGTTCTTC. Translation gives CASSLLAVNEQFF.

CDR3 in amino acids: CASSPGLTHNEQFF. CDR3 coding DNA: TGCGCCAGCAGCCCGGGACTGACCCACAATGAGCAGTTCTTC. V gene TRBV4-3 combines with J gene TRBJ2-1; TRBD2 might be the D (6 bases). The V gene lost 4 bases and the J gene lost 5 bases, with 12 bases spanning the gap. This CDR3 region has 14 residues. Germline lookup yields CDR1 LGHNA and CDR2 YSLEER.

The V call is TRBV10-3, the J call TRBJ2-3; 8 bases map to TRBD2. J was trimmed by 2 bases and V by 3 bases; bases with no gene match: 7. The CDR3 extends over 16 amino acids. Germline CDR1 reads ENHRY; CDR2 reads SYGVKD. The CDR3 loop reads CAISESGGGNTDTQYF. The CDR3 nucleotides read TGTGCCATCAGTGAAAGCGGGGGAGGGAACACAGATACGCAGTATTTT.

V and J are TRBV9 and TRBJ2-7; 14 nucleotides align to TRBD2. Germline V gives CDR1 SGDLS, CDR2 YYNGEE. This CDR3 spans 17 amino acids. V was clipped by 4 bases and J by 4 bases; unmatched bases: 10. CDR3 coding DNA: TGTGCCAGCAGCCCAGGACTAGCGGGAGGCTGGACATACGAGCAGTACTTC. This gives the protein CASSPGLAGGWTYEQYF. Supplemented by reference TRBV9 and TRBJ2-7, the full variable domain reads DSGVTQTPKHLITATGQRVTLRCSPRSGDLSVYWYQQSLDQGLQFLIQYYNGEERAKGNILERFSAQQFPDLHSELNLSSLELGDSALYFCASSPGLAGGWTYEQYFGPGTRLTVT.

By proportion, this clone is medium-sized. The chain combines TRBV2 with TRBJ2-6; tentatively, D is TRBD1 (5 bases). V was cut by 6 bases and J by 3 bases, with 6 bases left in between. The CDR3 is 13 residues long. Germline V gene data show CDR1 as SNHLY and CDR2 as FYNNEI. The chain's CDR3 is CASRGRGANVLTF. The CDR3 DNA is TGTGCCAGCAGGGGGCGTGGGGCCAACGTCCTGACTTTC.

The J gene is TRBJ2-5, the V gene TRBV6-6; D uncertain. V was trimmed by 2 bases and J by 5 bases, leaving 9 bases between them. Germline V gene sequence: CDR1 MNHNY, CDR2 SVGAGI (reference sequence). This CDR3 region has 13 residues. CDR3 nucleotide sequence: TGTGCCAGCAGTTACCGCGTCAGGGAGACCCAGTACTTC. Translation gives CASSYRVRETQYF.

The rearrangement uses TRBV18 and TRBJ1-2; the D gene is possibly TRBD1 (5 bases). The CDR3 has 14 residues. Germline CDR1 reads KGHSH; CDR2 reads LQKENI. Trimming removed 3 bases from V and 8 bases from J, with 16 bases in between. DNA of the CDR3: TGTGCCAGCTCACCCGTGACAGCCCTTGGGGGCTACACCTTC. The encoded protein is CASSPVTALGGYTF. The full variable domain, rest sourced from reference TRBV18 and TRBJ1-2, is NAGVMQNPRHLVRRRGQEARLRCSPMKGHSHVYWYRQLPEEGLKFMVYLQKENIIDESGMPKERFSAEFPKEGPSILRIQQVVRGDSAAYFCASSPVTALGGYTFGSGTRLTVV.

V and J are TRBV28 and TRBJ2-2; 10 nucleotides match TRBD2. There are 16 residues in the CDR3. Germline V lookup: CDR1 MDHEN, CDR2 SYDVKM. J lost 1 base, V lost 7 bases, and 6 bases had no gene match. CDR3: CASNQLAGGNTGELFF. CDR3 DNA sequence: TGTGCCAGCAACCAATTAGCGGGAGGGAACACCGGGGAGCTGTTTTTT.

V gene TRBV4-1 combines with J gene TRBJ2-1, with a weak D call TRBD2 (6 bases). Germline values: CDR1 MGHRA, CDR2 YSYEKL. The CDR3 has 15 amino acids. V was cut by 2 bases and J by 4 bases, with 12 bases left in between. The chain's CDR3 is CASSQTPGDYNEQFF. For the CDR3, the DNA is TGCGCCAGCAGCCAAACCCCGGGGGATTACAATGAGCAGTTCTTC.

This chain links TRBV18 with TRBJ2-1; no reliable D call. Deletions cut 3 bases from V and 7 bases from J, with 4 bases between. The germline V gene has CDR1 KGHSH and CDR2 LQKENI. The CDR3 extends over 11 amino acids. CDR3 in amino acids: CASSPRNEQFF. The CDR3, as DNA: TGTGCCAGCTCACCGCGGAATGAGCAGTTCTTC.

CDR3 DNA: TGTGCCAGCAGGCCGGGACAGAAAGAGACCCAGTACTTC. It translates to CASRPGQKETQYF. This sequence joins TRBV28 and TRBJ2-5; TRBD1 matches 7 bases. CDR1 and CDR2 from the germline V gene are MDHEN and SYDVKM. V lost 6 bases and J lost 3; bases outside the gene matches: 4. The CDR3 loop spans 13 amino acids.

The rearrangement uses TRBV18 and TRBJ2-7; D not certain. Trimming removed 2 bases at V and 1 base at J, with 15 bases between. The length of the CDR3 is 16 residues. Per germline, CDR1 KGHSH and CDR2 LQKENI. The DNA for the CDR3 is TGTGCCAGCTCACCAATTATTGGAGCTCATTCCTACGAGCAGTACTTC. It is translated as CASSPIIGAHSYEQYF.

The gene calls are TRBV18 and TRBJ1-4, with TRBD1 matching 8 bases. V gave up 4 bases and J gave up 7 bases; unmatched junction bases: 5. Germline loops: CDR1 KGHSH, CDR2 LQKENI. The CDR3 runs 14 residues. The CDR3 region has the DNA TGTGCCAGCTCACGACAGGGGTCGGGTGAAAAACTGTTTTTT. Protein product: CASSRQGSGEKLFF.

V gene TRBV11-2 combines with J gene TRBJ2-2; TRBD2 matches at 8 bases. The CDR3 covers 17 residues. V was pared by 7 bases and J by 6 bases, with 16 bases of the junction left unmatched. CDR1 and CDR2 from the germline V gene are SGHAT and FQNNGV. CDR3 protein: CASNPSAWREVSGELFF. Written as DNA, the CDR3 is TGTGCCAGCAACCCTTCAGCCTGGCGGGAGGTATCCGGGGAGCTGTTTTTT.

V usage is TRBV5-1 and J usage is TRBJ2-5, with 9 bases matching TRBD2. This CDR3 region has 16 residues. The V gene end was trimmed by 0 bases and the J gene end by 4 bases; junction bases not matched to a gene: 7. Germline loops: CDR1 SGHRS, CDR2 YFSETQ. Here the CDR3 DNA reads TGCGCCAGCAGCTTGGGCGGTTCTAGCGGGACAGAGACCCAGTACTTC. Translation gives CASSLGGSSGTETQYF.

This CDR3 reads CASSLDRGTEAFF. In nucleotides, the CDR3 is TGTGCCAGCTCACTTGACAGGGGAACTGAAGCTTTCTTT. The V gene is TRBV18, the J gene TRBJ1-1, with 8 bases aligning to TRBD1. Losses at the gene ends were 4 bases for V and 5 bases for J; bases not matched to a gene: 3. Germline CDR1 and CDR2: KGHSH and LQKENI. The CDR3 runs to 13 residues. The whole variable domain, remainder taken from reference TRBV18 and TRBJ1-1, is NAGVMQNPRHLVRRRGQEARLRCSPMKGHSHVYWYRQLPEEGLKFMVYLQKENIIDESGMPKERFSAEFPKEGPSILRIQQVVRGDSAAYFCASSLDRGTEAFFGQGTRLTVV.

The J gene is TRBJ2-2, the V gene TRBV10-2; TRBD2 is a possible D gene (5 bases). Trimming removed 8 bases at V and 2 bases at J, with 15 bases between. The germline V gene encodes CDR1 WSHSY and CDR2 SAAADI. The CDR3 totals 15 residues. The CDR3 reads CASLNTRANTGELFF. The CDR3 DNA sequence: TGCGCCAGCCTTAACACTAGGGCCAACACCGGGGAGCTGTTTTTT.

The chain joins TRBV10-3 to TRBJ1-2; maybe TRBD1 (6 bases). Looked up from germline, CDR1 is ENHRY and CDR2 is SYGVKD. The CDR3 length is 14 residues. V gave up 2 bases and J gave up 7 bases, with 14 bases separating them. CDR3 nucleotide sequence: TGTGCCATCAGTGAGGGCCAGGGGAGAATTGGCTACACCTTC. Encoded protein: CAISEGQGRIGYTF.

The V and J genes are TRBV6-1 and TRBJ2-5; weak D call: TRBD2 (7 bases). V gave up 3 bases and J gave up 1 base, with 12 bases separating them. Germline V lookup: CDR1 MNHNS, CDR2 SASEGT. The CDR3 sequence is 15 residues long. CDR3 sequence reads: CASSDGGGAQETQYF. The CDR3 DNA reads TGTGCCAGCAGTGACGGTGGGGGGGCCCAAGAGACCCAGTACTTC.

As regards this clone: The sample contains more than one DNA sequence encoding this CDR3. The genes are TRBV18 and TRBJ1-2; TRBD1 might be the D (5 bases). The CDR3 sequence is 14 residues long. From germline, CDR1 is KGHSH and CDR2 LQKENI. Trimming cost V 0 bases and J 1 base, with 6 bases left between them. The CDR3, as DNA: TGTGCCAGCTCACCACCGACAGTTAACTATGGCTACACCTTC. Its protein is CASSPPTVNYGYTF. The variable domain in full, completed from reference TRBV18 and TRBJ1-2, reads NAGVMQNPRHLVRRRGQEARLRCSPMKGHSHVYWYRQLPEEGLKFMVYLQKENIIDESGMPKERFSAEFPKEGPSILRIQQVVRGDSAAYFCASSPPTVNYGYTFGSGTRLTVV.

The gene calls are TRBV19 and TRBJ1-2; 8 bases are shared with TRBD1. The CDR3 length is 13 residues. Germline-derived CDR1 and CDR2 are LNHDA and SQIVND (reference sequence). V shed 6 bases, J shed 7 bases, and the junction held 7 bases outside the gene matches. CDR3 coding DNA: TGTGCCAGTAGCGAAGACAGGGGAGGTGGCTACACCTTC. Amino acid sequence: CASSEDRGGGYTF. Together with reference TRBV19 and TRBJ1-2, the CDR3 gives the full variable domain: DGGITQSPKYLFRKEGQNVTLSCEQNLNHDAMYWYRQDPGQGLRLIYYSQIVNDFQKGDIAEGYSVSREKKESFPLTVTSAQKNPTAFYLCASSEDRGGGYTFGSGTRLTVV.